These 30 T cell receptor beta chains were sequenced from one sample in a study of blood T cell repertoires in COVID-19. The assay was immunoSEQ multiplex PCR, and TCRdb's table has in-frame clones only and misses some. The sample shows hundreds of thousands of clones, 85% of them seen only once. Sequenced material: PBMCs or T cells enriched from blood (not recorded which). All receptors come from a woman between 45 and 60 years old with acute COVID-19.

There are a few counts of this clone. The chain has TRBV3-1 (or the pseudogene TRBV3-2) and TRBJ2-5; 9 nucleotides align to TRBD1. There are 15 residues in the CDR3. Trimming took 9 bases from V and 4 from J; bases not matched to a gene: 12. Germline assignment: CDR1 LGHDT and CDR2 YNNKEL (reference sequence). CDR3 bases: TGTGCCAGTACCCCAGGGACAGGGCGAAGAGAGACCCAGTACTTC. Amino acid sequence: CASTPGTGRRETQYF.

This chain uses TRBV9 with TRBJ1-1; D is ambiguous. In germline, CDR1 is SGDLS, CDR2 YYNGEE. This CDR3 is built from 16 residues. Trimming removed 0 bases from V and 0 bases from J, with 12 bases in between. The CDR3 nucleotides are TGTGCCAGCAGCGTAGGAGTCGGGGTCATGAACACTGAAGCTTTCTTT. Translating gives CASSVGVGVMNTEAFF. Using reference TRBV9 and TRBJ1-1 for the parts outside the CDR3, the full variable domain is DSGVTQTPKHLITATGQRVTLRCSPRSGDLSVYWYQQSLDQGLQFLIQYYNGEERAKGNILERFSAQQFPDLHSELNLSSLELGDSALYFCASSVGVGVMNTEAFFGQGTRLTVV.

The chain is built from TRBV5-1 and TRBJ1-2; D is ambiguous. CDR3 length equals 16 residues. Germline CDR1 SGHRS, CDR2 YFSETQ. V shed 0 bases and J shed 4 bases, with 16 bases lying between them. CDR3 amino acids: CASSLEVGGIGYGYTF. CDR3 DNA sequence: TGCGCCAGCAGCTTGGAGGTTGGAGGGATTGGCTATGGCTACACCTTC.

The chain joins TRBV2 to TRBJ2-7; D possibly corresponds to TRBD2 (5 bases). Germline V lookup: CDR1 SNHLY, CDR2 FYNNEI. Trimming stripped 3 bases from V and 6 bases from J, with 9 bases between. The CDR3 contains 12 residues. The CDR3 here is CASSDRTVEQYF. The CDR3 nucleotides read TGTGCCAGCAGTGACAGGACTGTCGAGCAGTACTTC. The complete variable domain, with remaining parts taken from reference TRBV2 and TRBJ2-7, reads EPEVTQTPSHQVTQMGQEVILRCVPISNHLYFYWYRQILGQKVEFLVSFYNNEISEKSEIFDDQFSVERPDGSNFTLKIRSTKLEDSAMYFCASSDRTVEQYFGPGTRLTVT.

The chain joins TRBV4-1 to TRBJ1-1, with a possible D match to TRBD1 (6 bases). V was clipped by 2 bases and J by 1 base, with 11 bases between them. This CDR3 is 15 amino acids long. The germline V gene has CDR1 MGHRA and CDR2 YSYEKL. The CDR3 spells CASSQPDRRNTEAFF. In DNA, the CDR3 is TGCGCCAGCAGCCAACCCGACAGGAGGAACACTGAAGCTTTCTTT.

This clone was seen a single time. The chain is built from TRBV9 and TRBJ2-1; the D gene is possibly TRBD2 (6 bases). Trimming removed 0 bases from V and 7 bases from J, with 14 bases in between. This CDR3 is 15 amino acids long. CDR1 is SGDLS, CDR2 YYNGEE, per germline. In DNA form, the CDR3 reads TGTGCCAGCAGCGTAGTTGGGGGGTTATTTAATGAGCAGTTCTTC. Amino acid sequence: CASSVVGGLFNEQFF.

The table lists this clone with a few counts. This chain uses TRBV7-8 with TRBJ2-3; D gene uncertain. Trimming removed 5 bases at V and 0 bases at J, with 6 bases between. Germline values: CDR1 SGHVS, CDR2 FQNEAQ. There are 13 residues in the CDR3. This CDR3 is CASSPVSTDTQYF. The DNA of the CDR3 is TGTGCCAGCAGCCCAGTCAGCACAGATACGCAGTATTTT. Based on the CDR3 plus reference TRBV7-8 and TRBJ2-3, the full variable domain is GAGVSQSPRYKVAKRGQDVALRCDPISGHVSLFWYQQALGQGPEFLTYFQNEAQLDKSGLPSDRFFAERPEGSVSTLKIQRTQQEDSAVYLCASSPVSTDTQYFGPGTRLTVL.

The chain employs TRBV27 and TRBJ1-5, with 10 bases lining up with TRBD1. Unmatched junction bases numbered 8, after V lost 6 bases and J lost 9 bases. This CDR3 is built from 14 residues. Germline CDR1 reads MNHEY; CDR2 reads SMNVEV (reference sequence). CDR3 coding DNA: TGTGCCAGCAGAGGAGGGACAGGGGATCTGCCCCAGCATTTT. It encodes CASRGGTGDLPQHF.

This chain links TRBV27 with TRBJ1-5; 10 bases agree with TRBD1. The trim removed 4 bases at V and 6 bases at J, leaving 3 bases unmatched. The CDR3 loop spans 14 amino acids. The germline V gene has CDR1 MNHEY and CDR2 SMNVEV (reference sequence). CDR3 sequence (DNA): TGTGCCAGCAGTTCGACAGGGGGCGGTCAGCCCCAGCATTTT. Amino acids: CASSSTGGGQPQHF.

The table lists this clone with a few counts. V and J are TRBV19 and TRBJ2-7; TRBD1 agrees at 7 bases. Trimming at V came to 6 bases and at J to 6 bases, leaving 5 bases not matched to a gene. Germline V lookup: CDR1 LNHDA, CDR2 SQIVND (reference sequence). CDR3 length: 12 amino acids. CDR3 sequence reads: CASSQTGIEQYF. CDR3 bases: TGTGCCAGTAGCCAGACAGGGATCGAGCAGTACTTC.

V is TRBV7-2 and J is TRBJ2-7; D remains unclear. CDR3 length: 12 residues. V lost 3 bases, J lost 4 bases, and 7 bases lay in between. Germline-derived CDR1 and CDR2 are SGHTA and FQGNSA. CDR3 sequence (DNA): TGTGCCAGCAGCTTTGGCAGGTACGAGCAGTACTTC. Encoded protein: CASSFGRYEQYF.

CDR3 sequence reads: CASSQKNGPRGYTF. The CDR3 DNA reads as TGTGCCAGCAGCCAAAAGAATGGCCCTAGGGGCTACACCTTC. The rearrangement joins TRBV3-1 (or the pseudogene TRBV3-2) to TRBJ1-2, with D unresolved. V was shortened by 2 bases and J by 8 bases, with 15 bases between the two germline ends. The CDR3 runs to 14 residues. Germline lookup yields CDR1 LGHDT and CDR2 YNNKEL (reference sequence).

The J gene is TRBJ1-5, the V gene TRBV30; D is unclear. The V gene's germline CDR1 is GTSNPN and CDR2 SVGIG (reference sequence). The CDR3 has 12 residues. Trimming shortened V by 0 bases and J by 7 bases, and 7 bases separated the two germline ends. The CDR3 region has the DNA TGTGCCTGGAGTGTAGCCAAACAGCCCCAGCATTTT. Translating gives CAWSVAKQPQHF.

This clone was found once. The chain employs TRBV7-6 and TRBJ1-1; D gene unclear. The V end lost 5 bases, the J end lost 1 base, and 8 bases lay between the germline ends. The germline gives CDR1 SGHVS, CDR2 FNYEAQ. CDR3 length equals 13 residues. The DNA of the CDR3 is TGTGCCAGCAGCCCTTTTCGGAACACTGAAGCTTTCTTT. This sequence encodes CASSPFRNTEAFF.

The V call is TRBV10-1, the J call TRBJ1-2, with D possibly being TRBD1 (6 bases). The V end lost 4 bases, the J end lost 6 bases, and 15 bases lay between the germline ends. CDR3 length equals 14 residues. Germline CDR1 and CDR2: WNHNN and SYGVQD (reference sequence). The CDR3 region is CASSASGVFHGYTF. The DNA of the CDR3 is TGCGCCAGCAGTGCCTCAGGGGTTTTCCATGGCTACACCTTC.

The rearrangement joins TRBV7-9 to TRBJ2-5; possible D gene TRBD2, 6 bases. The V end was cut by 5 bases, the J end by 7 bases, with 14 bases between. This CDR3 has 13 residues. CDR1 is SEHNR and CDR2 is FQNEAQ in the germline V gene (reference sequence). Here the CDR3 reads CASSGGLFGTQYF. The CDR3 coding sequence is TGTGCCAGCAGCGGGGGGTTATTTGGGACCCAGTACTTC.

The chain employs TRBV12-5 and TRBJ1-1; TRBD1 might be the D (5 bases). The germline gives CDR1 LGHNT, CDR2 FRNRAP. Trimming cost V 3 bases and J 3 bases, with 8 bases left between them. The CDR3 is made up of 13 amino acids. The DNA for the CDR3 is TGTGCTAGTGGTTTCGGGGGAGACACTGAAGCTTTCTTT. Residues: CASGFGGDTEAFF.

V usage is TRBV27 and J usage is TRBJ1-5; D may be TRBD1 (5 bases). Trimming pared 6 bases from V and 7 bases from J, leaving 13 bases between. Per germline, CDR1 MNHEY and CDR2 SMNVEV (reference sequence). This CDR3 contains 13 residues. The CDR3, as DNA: TGTGCCAGCAGCCCCACCCGGGGGCAGCCCCAGCATTTT. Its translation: CASSPTRGQPQHF.

The CDR3 coding sequence is TGTGCCAGCAGCCTCCGCGGCGGGCAATACAATGAGCAGTTCTTC. Its translation is CASSLRGGQYNEQFF. The V gene is TRBV5-6, the J gene TRBJ2-1, with a weak D call TRBD2 (5 bases). The germline V gene has CDR1 SGHDT and CDR2 YYEEEE. Trimming stripped 4 bases from V and 4 bases from J, with 15 bases between. The CDR3 loop spans 15 amino acids.

The CDR3 is CASSHTSSSSYEQYF. CDR3 coding DNA: TGTGCCAGTAGTCATACGTCCTCCAGCTCCTACGAGCAGTACTTC. The chain uses TRBV19 and TRBJ2-7, with no clear D. The CDR3 runs to 15 residues. V dropped 5 bases and J dropped 0 bases, with 14 bases sitting between them. CDR1 is LNHDA and CDR2 is SQIVND in the germline V gene (reference sequence). Full variable domain (rest looked up from reference TRBV19 and TRBJ2-7): DGGITQSPKYLFRKEGQNVTLSCEQNLNHDAMYWYRQDPGQGLRLIYYSQIVNDFQKGDIAEGYSVSREKKESFPLTVTSAQKNPTAFYLCASSHTSSSSYEQYFGPGTRLTVT.

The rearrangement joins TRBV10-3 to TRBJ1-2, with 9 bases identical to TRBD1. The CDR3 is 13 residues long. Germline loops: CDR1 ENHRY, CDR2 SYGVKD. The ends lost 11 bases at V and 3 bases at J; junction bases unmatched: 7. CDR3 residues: CAVTGQGDYGYTF. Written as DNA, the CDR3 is TGTGCCGTTACGGGACAGGGAGACTATGGCTACACCTTC.

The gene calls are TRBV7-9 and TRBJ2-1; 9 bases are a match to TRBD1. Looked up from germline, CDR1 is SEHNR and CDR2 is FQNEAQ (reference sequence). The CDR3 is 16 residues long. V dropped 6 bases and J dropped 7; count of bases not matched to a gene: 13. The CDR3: CASRKITGGVSNEQFF. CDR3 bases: TGTGCCAGCAGGAAAATTACAGGGGGCGTTTCGAATGAGCAGTTCTTC.

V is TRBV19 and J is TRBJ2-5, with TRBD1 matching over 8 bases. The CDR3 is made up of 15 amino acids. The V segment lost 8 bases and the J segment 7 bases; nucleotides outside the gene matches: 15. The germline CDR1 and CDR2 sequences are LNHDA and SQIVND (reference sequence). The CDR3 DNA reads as TGTGCCAGTCGCAGTCCAGGGGGCCAAAGTGGGACCCAGTACTTC. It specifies CASRSPGGQSGTQYF.

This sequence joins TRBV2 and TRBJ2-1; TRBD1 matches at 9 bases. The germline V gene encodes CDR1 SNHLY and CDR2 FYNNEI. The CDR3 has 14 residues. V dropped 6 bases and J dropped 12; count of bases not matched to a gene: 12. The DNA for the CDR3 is TGTGCCAGCAGCCCGGGACAGGGAGAATGGGTGCAGTTCTTC. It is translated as CASSPGQGEWVQFF.

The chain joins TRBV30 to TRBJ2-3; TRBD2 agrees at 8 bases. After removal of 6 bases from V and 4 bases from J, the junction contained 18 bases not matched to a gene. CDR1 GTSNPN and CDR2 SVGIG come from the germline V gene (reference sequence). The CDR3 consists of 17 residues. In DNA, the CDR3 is TGTGCCTGCCATGCTCGGACTAGCCCCTATGGGCCAGATACGCAGTATTTT. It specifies CACHARTSPYGPDTQYF.

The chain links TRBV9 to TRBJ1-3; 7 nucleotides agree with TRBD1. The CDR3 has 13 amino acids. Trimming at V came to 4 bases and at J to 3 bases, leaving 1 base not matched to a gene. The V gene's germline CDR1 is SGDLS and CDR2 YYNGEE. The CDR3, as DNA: TGTGCCAGCAGCTCAGGGGGTGGAAACACCATATATTTT. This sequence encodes CASSSGGGNTIYF.

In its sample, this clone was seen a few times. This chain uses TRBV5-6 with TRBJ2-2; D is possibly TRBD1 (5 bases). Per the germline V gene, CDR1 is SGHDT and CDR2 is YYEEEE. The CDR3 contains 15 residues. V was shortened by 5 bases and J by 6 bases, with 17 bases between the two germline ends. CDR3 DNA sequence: TGTGCCAGCAGGAAAGAGCCAGGGCTCGCCGGGGAGCTGTTTTTT. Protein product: CASRKEPGLAGELFF.

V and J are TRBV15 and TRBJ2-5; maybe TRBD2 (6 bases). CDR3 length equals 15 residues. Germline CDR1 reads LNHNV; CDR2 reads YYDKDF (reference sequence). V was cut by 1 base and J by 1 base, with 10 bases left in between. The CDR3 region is CATSRGGDFQETQYF. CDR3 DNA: TGTGCCACCAGCAGAGGGGGGGACTTCCAAGAGACCCAGTACTTC.

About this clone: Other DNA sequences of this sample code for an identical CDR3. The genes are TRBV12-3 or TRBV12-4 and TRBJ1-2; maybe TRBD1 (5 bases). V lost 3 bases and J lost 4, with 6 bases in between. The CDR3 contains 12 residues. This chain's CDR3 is CASSFGGYGYTF. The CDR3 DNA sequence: TGTGCCAGCAGTTTCGGGGGCTATGGCTACACCTTC.

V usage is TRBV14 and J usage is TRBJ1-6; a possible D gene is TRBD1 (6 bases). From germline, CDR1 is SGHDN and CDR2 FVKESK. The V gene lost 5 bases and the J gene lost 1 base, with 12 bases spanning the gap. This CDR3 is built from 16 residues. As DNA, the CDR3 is TGTGCCAGCAGCTGGAGGGGGGGGTCCTATAATTCACCCCTCCACTTT. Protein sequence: CASSWRGGSYNSPLHF. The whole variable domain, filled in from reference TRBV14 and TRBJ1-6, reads EAGVTQFPSHSVIEKGQTVTLRCDPISGHDNLYWYRRVMGKEIKFLLHFVKESKQDESGMPNNRFLAERTGGTYSTLKVQPAELEDSGVYFCASSWRGGSYNSPLHFGNGTRLTVT.